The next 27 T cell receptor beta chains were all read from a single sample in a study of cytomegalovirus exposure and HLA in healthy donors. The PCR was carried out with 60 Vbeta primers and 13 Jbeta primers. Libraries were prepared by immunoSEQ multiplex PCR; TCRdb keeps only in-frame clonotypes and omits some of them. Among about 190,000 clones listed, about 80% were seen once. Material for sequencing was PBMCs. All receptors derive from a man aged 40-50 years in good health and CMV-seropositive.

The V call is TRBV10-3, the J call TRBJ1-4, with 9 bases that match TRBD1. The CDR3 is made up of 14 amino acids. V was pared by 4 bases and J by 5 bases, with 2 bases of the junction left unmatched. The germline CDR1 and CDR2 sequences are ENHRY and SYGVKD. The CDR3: CAISGDRVNEKLFF. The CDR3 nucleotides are TGTGCCATCAGTGGGGACAGGGTAAATGAAAAACTGTTTTTT.

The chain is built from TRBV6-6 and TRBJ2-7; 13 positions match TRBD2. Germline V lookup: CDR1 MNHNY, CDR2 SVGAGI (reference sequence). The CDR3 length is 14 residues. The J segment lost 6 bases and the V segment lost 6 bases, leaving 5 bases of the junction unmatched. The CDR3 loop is CASRAGTSGTEQYF. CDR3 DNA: TGTGCCAGCAGGGCCGGGACTAGCGGGACCGAGCAGTACTTC.

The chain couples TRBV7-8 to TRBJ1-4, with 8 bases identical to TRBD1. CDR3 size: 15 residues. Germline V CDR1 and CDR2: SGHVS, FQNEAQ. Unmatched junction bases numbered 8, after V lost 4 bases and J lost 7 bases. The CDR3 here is CASSSQGQGGEKLFF. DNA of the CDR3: TGTGCCAGCAGCTCCCAAGGACAGGGAGGTGAAAAACTGTTTTTT.

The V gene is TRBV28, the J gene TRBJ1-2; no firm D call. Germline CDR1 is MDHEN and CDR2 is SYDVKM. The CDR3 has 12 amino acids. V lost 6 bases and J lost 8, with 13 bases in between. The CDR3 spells CASRREVRGYTF. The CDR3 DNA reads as TGTGCCAGCAGGCGGGAGGTGCGCGGCTACACCTTC.

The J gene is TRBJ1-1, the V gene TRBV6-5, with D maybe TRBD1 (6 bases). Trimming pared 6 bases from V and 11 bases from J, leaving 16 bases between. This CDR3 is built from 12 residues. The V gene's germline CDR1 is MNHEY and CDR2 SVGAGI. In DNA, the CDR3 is TGTGCCAGCAGCCAAGTGGGGGGGCCTGCTTTCTTT. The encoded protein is CASSQVGGPAFF.

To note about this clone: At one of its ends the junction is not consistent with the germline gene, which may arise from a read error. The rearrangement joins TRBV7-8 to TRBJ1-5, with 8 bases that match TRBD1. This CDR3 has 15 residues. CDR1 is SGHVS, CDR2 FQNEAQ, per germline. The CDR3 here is CASSFRTGWESAPAF. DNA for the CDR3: TGTGCCAGCAGCTTTCGGACAGGGTGGGAATCAGCCCCAGCATTT.

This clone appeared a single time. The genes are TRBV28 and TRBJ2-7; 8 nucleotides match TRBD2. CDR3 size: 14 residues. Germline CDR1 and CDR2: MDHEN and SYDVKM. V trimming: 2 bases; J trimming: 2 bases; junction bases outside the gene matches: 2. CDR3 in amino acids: CASSLAGGAYEQYF. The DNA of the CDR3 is TGTGCCAGCAGTTTAGCGGGAGGAGCCTACGAGCAGTACTTC.

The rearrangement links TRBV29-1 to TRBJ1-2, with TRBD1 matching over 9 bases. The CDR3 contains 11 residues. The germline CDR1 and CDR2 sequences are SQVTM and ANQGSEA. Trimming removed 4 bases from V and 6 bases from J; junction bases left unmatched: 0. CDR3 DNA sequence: TGCAGCGTTGGGACAGGGGATGGCTACACCTTC. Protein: CSVGTGDGYTF.

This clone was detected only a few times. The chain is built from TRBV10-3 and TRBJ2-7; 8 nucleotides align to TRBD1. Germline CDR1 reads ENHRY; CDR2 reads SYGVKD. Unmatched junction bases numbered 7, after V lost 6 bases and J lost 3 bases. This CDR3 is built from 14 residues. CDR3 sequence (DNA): TGTGCCATCAGGTCACAGGGGGGAGGCTACGAGCAGTACTTC. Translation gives CAIRSQGGGYEQYF.

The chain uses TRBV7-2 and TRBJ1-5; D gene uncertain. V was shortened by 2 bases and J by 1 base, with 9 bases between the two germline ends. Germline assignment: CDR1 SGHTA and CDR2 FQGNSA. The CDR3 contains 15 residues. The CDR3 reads CASSLMVESNQPQHF. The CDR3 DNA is TGTGCCAGCAGCTTAATGGTCGAGAGCAATCAGCCCCAGCATTTT.

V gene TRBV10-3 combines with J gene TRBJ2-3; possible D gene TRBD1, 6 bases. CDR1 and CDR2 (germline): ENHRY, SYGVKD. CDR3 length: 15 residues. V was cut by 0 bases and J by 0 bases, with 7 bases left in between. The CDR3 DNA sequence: TGTGCCATCAGTGAGTCAGGGGGAAGCACAGATACGCAGTATTTT. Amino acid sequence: CAISESGGSTDTQYF.

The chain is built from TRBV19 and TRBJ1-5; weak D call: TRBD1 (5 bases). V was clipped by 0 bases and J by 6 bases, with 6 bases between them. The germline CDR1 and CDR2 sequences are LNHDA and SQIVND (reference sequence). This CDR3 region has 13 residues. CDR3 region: CASSIDTGQPQHF. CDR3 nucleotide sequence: TGTGCCAGTAGTATAGACACAGGTCAGCCCCAGCATTTT.

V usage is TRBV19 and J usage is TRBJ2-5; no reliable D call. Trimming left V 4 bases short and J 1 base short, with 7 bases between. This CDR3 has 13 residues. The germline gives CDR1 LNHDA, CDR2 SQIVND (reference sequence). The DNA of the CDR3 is TGTGCCAGTAGTAAGACAAGCCAAGAGACCCAGTACTTC. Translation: CASSKTSQETQYF.

CDR3 in amino acids: CASSSERGSYEQYF. The CDR3, as DNA: TGTGCCAGCAGCTCCGAGCGGGGCTCCTACGAGCAGTACTTC. The chain couples TRBV7-9 to TRBJ2-7, with TRBD2 matching over 7 bases. The CDR3 contains 14 residues. Looked up from germline, CDR1 is SEHNR and CDR2 is FQNEAQ (reference sequence). The V and J ends lost 4 bases and 0 bases, in that order; junction bases with no gene match: 3.

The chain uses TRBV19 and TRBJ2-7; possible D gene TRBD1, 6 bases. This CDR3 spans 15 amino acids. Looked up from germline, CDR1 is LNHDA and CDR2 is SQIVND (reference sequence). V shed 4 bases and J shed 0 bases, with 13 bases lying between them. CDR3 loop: CASSRTDSPSYEQYF. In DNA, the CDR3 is TGTGCCAGTAGTAGGACGGACAGCCCCTCCTACGAGCAGTACTTC.

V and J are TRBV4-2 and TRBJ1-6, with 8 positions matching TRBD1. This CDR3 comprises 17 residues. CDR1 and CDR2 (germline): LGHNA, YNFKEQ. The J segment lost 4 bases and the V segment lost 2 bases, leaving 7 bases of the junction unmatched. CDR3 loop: CASSQRGQGGYNSPLHF. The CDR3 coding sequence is TGTGCCAGCAGCCAACGAGGACAGGGCGGGTATAATTCACCCCTCCACTTT.

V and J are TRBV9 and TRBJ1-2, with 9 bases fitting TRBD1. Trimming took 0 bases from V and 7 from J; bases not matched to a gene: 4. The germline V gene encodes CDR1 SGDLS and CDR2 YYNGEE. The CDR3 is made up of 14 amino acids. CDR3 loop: CASSVEQGARGYTF. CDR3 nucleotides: TGTGCCAGCAGCGTAGAACAGGGGGCACGTGGCTACACCTTC.

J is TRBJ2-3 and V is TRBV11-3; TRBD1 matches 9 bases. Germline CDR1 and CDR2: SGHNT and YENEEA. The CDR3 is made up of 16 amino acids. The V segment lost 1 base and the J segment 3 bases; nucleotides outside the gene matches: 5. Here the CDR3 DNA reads TGTGCCAGCAGCTTAGGGGGACAGGGTCGGACAGATACGCAGTATTTT. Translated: CASSLGGQGRTDTQYF.

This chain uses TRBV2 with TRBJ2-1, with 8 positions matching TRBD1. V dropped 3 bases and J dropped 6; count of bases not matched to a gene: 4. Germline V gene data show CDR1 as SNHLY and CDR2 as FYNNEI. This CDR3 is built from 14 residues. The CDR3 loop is CASSEVQGGNEQFF. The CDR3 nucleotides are TGTGCCAGCAGTGAGGTACAGGGGGGCAATGAGCAGTTCTTC.

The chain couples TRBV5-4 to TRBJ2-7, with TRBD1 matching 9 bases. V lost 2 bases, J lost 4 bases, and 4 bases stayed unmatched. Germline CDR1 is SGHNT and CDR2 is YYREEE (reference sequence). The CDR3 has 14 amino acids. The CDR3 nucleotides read TGTGCCAGCAGCTTACAGGGGGCGCCGTACGAGCAGTACTTC. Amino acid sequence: CASSLQGAPYEQYF.

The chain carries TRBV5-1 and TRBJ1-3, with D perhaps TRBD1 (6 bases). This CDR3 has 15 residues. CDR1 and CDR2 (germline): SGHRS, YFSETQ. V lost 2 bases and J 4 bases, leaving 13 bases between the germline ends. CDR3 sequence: CASSLQGISGNTIYF. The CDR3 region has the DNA TGCGCCAGCAGCTTACAGGGAATCTCGGGAAACACCATATATTTT.

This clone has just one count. CDR3 nucleotides: TGTGCCAGCACCTGGACAGACTCCTACGAGCAGTACTTC. It encodes CASTWTDSYEQYF. The chain uses TRBV28 and TRBJ2-7; a weak D match, TRBD1 (6 bases). The CDR3 runs to 13 residues. Germline assignment: CDR1 MDHEN and CDR2 SYDVKM. V was trimmed by 7 bases and J by 0 bases, leaving 10 bases between them.

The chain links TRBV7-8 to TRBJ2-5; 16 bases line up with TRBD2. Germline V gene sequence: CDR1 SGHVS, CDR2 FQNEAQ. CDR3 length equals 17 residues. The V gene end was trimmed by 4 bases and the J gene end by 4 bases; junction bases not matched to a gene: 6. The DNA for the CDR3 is TGTGCCAGCAGCTCGGGACTAGCGGGAGGGGTGGGAGAGACCCAGTACTTC. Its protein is CASSSGLAGGVGETQYF.

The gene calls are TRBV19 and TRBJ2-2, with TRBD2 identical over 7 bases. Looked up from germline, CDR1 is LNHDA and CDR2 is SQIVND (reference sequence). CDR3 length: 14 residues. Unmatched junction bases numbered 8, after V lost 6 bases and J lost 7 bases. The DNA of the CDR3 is TGTGCCAGTAGCCCGGGGGGACTTGGCGGGGAGCTGTTTTTT. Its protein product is CASSPGGLGGELFF.

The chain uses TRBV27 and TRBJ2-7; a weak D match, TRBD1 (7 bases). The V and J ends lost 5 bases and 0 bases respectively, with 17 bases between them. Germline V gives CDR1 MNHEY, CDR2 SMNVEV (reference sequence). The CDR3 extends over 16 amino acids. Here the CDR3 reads CASSPGGGSFSYEQYF. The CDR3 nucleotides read TGTGCCAGCAGTCCAGGGGGAGGTTCCTTCTCCTACGAGCAGTACTTC.

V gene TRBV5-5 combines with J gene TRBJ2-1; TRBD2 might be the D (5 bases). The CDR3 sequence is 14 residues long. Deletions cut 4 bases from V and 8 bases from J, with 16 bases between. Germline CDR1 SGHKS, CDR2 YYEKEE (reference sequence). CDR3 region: CASSVWRALDEQFF. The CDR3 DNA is TGTGCCAGCAGCGTCTGGCGGGCCCTCGATGAGCAGTTCTTC. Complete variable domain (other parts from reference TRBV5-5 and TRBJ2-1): DAGVTQSPTHLIKTRGQQVTLRCSPISGHKSVSWYQQVLGQGPQFIFQYYEKEERGRGNFPDRFSARQFPNYSSELNVNALLLGDSALYLCASSVWRALDEQFFGPGTRLTVL.

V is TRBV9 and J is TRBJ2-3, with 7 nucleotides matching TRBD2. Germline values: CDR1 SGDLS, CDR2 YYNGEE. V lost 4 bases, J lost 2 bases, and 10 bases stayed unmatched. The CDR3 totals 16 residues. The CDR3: CASSKREGGDTDTQYF. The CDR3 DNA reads TGTGCCAGCAGCAAACGAGAGGGAGGGGACACAGATACGCAGTATTTT.